This TCR beta chain was sequenced in a study of STAT3 mutations in large granular lymphocyte leukemia. The data were produced by immunoSEQ multiplex PCR, yet TCRdb's version contains in-frame clones alone and is incomplete. The sample records about 12,000 clones, about 78% being singletons. The V gene's germline CDR1 is MNHEY and CDR2 SVGAGI. V was pared by 11 bases and J by 2 bases, with 10 bases between. CDR3 length equals 11 residues. On this clone itself: Its matching antigen is unknown.

Overall study results and limits: Every T-cell large granular lymphocyte leukemia patient had at least one immunodominant TCR beta clonotype.

The material sequenced was peripheral blood mononuclear cells. This rearrangement joins TRBV6-5 to TRBJ2-7; D is uncertain. The receptor comes from a man between 60 and 75 years old with T-cell large granular lymphocyte leukemia. Some clones in this sample may be carry-over from other donors' samples. CDR3 nucleotide sequence: TGTGCCTGTCGTGGGACCTACGAGCAGTACTTC. Translated: CACRGTYEQYF.